Below, one T cell receptor beta chain is given with its context. The V segment lost 10 bases and the J segment 3 bases; nucleotides outside the gene matches: 9. This CDR3 spans 14 amino acids. In germline, CDR1 is ENHRY, CDR2 SYGVKD. Data came from immunoSEQ multiplex PCR; TCRdb stores just in-frame clones and leaves some out. The sample has some 60,000 clones; around 91% are singletons. The data originate from a study of T cell changes during pregnancy in multiple sclerosis. The clonotype comes from a female donor with multiple sclerosis, enrolled in a pregnancy study. Sequences were derived from peripheral blood, sampled after pregnancy. The chain links TRBV10-3 to TRBJ1-1; 9 bases map to TRBD1. For the CDR3, the DNA is TGTGCCAGCACCTCCGGGACAGGGTACACTGAAGCTTTCTTT. Protein: CASTSGTGYTEAFF.